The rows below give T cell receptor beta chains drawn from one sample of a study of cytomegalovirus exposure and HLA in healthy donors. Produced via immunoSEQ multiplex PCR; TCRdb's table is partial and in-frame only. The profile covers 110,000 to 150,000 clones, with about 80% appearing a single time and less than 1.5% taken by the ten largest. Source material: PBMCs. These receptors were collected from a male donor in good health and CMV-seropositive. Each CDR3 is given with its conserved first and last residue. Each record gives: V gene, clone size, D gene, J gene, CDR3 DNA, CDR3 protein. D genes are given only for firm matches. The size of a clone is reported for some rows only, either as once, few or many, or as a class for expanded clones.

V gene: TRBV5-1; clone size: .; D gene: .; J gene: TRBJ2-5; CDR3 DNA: TGCGCCAGCAGCAATCACAGGGGGGGCCAAGAGACCCAGTACTTC; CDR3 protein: CASSNHRGGQETQYF
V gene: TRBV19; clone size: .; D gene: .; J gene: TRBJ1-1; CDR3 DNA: TGTGCCAGTAGTATAGGCGCGGGTGACACTGAAGCTTTCTTT; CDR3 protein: CASSIGAGDTEAFF
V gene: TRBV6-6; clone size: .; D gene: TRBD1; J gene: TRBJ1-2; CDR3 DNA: TGTGCCAGCAGTTACGTAGGGACAGGAGCTGACTATGGCTACACCTTC; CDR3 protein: CASSYVGTGADYGYTF
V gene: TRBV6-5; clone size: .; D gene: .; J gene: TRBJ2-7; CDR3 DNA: TGTGCCAGCAGTTACAACGATGGGGGCTACGAGCAGTACTTC; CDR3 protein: CASSYNDGGYEQYF
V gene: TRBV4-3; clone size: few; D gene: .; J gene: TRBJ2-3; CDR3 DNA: TGCGCCAGCAGCCAAGTAAGTGCGTCCGGCACAGATACGCAGTATTTT; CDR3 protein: CASSQVSASGTDTQYF
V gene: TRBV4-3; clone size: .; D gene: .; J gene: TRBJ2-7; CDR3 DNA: TGCGCCAGCAGCCAAGACCTTTCAGGAATCTCCTACGAGCAGTACTTC; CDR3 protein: CASSQDLSGISYEQYF
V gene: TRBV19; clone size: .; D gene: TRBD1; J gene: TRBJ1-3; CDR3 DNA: TGTGCCAGTAGAAGTTATGGGACCGGGACAGGGAACACCATATATTTT; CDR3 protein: CASRSYGTGTGNTIYF
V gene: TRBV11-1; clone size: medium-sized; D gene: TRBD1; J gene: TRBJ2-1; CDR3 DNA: TGTGCCAGCAGCTTTGGGGACAGGGCTGGGAATGAGCAGTTCTTC; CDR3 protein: CASSFGDRAGNEQFF
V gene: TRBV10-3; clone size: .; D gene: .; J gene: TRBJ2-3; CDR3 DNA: TGTGCCATCAGTGAGTCAACAGGTACGCAGTATTTT; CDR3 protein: CAISESTGTQYF
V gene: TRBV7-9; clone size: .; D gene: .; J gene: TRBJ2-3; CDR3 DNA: TGTGCCAGCAGCCGCCTAACTAGGAGCCCAGATACGCAGTATTTT; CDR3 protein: CASSRLTRSPDTQYF
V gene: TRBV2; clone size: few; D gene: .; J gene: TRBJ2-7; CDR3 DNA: TGTGCCAGCAGTGAAGCTTCTCCTTTATACGAGCAGTACTTC; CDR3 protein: CASSEASPLYEQYF
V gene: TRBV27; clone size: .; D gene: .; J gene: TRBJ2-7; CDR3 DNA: TGTGCCAGCAGTTTACAAGCCTACCCCTACGAGCAGTACTTC; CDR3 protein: CASSLQAYPYEQYF
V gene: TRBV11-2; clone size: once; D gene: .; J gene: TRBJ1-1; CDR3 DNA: TGTGCCAGCAGCTTAGAGATGGCCACGAACACTGAAGCTTTCTTT; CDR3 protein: CASSLEMATNTEAFF